Sequencing of this T cell receptor beta chain was carried out in a study of T cell repertoires in cytomegalovirus infection. TCRdb called the reads again in MiXCR, with one record for every CDR3 protein. The sample includes 750,000 to 950,000 distinct CDR3 sequences, 25% to 30% of them seen just once. V was trimmed by 2 bases and J by 2 bases, leaving 7 bases between them. CDR1 is MNHNY and CDR2 is SVGAGI in the germline V gene (reference sequence). The CDR3 is 13 amino acids. This clonotype occurred a few times. Its matching antigen is unknown. The clonotype was recovered from a human donor in good health (CMV status not recorded). Some clones in this sample may be carry-over from other donors' samples. This specimen consisted of cultured CD8+ T cells from PBMCs, obtained from culture after CMV antigen stimulation. This chain links TRBV6-6 with TRBJ2-7; D unclear. This chain's CDR3 is CASSYMATYEQYV. CDR3 coding DNA: TGTGCCAGCAGTTACATGGCTACCTACGAGCAGTACGTC.